The 3 T cell receptor beta chains listed next were all sequenced from one sample in a study of T cell responses to AZD1222 COVID-19 vaccine (dated by TCRdb to about 2021). This specimen's time point label, interpreted: baseline before first vaccination. The library relied on the immunoSEQ multiplex PCR assay. In TCRdb, the immuneACCESS table is reduced to in-frame sequences with V and J assigned. These tables do not hold every clone; where another copy was compared, an unresolved V gene accounts for under half, and the others remain unexplained. Within this sample are more than 140,000 clones, with 88% of them counted one time only. Jointly, the top ten make up around 2.3% of the sample. Specimen: peripheral blood, collected on day 0 of AZD1222 vaccination. The receptors were gathered from an adult in good health.

In nucleotides, the CDR3 is TGTGCCAGCAGCCTCCCCGATGAGCCCCAGCATTTT. Its protein is CASSLPDEPQHF. The chain links TRBV7-9 to TRBJ1-5; no firm D call. V was shortened by 5 bases and J by 8 bases, with 10 bases between the two germline ends. This CDR3 has 12 amino acids. Germline values: CDR1 SEHNR, CDR2 FQNEAQ (reference sequence).

This clone was detected a few times. The chain couples TRBV7-9 to TRBJ2-7; 7 bases map to TRBD2. This CDR3 spans 17 amino acids. CDR1 and CDR2 (germline): SEHNR, FQNEAQ (reference sequence). The junction had 20 bases not matched to a gene; V was cut back by 3 bases and J by 9 bases. CDR3 sequence (DNA): TGTGCCAGCAGCTTTACCCGGGGCGGGAGTTTACCTACGAGGCAGTACTTC. Residues: CASSFTRGGSLPTRQYF.

The V gene is TRBV12-5, the J gene TRBJ1-1; D not certain. Germline CDR1 reads LGHNT; CDR2 reads FRNRAP. The CDR3 consists of 12 residues. Trimming removed 3 bases at V and 2 bases at J, with 4 bases between. CDR3 residues: CASGFANTEAFF. The CDR3 DNA is TGTGCTAGTGGTTTTGCTAACACTGAAGCTTTCTTT.